One sample yielded the 24 T cell receptor beta chains listed below, sequenced in a study of CD8+ T cells in alopecia areata. Specified treatment: oral pan-JAK inhibitor, 5-10 mg twice daily. After isolation, RNA underwent reverse transcription to generate cDNA as the sequencing template. The method was immunoSEQ multiplex PCR; TCRdb's version includes in-frame clones alone and lacks a portion of them. Found here are 90,000 to 120,000 clones, over 80% of them singletons; the top ten hold around 25%. Sequencing was performed on CD8+ T cells sorted from blood, taken at week 24, from a patient treated with tofacitinib. Receptors were obtained from a human donor with alopecia areata.

The V gene is TRBV7-9, the J gene TRBJ2-5; D may be TRBD2 (5 bases). V lost 5 bases to trimming and J lost 0 bases, with 10 bases between them. The CDR3 is 14 residues long. CDR1 is SEHNR, CDR2 FQNEAQ, per germline (reference sequence). CDR3 loop: CASSLGLNQETQYF. CDR3 nucleotide sequence: TGTGCCAGCAGCCTCGGACTGAACCAAGAGACCCAGTACTTC.

The V gene is TRBV19, the J gene TRBJ2-1; 13 positions agree with TRBD2. V lost 3 bases, J lost 4 bases, and 6 bases stayed unmatched. The CDR3 is 17 amino acids. Germline V gene lookup returns CDR1 LNHDA and CDR2 SQIVND (reference sequence). CDR3 bases: TGTGCCAGTAGTATTTGGACTAGCGGGGGAAAGTACAATGAGCAGTTCTTC. Translated, it gives CASSIWTSGGKYNEQFF.

The chain has TRBV2 and TRBJ2-3; 9 bases fit TRBD1. Per the germline V gene, CDR1 is SNHLY and CDR2 is FYNNEI. V lost 8 bases and J lost 5; bases outside the gene matches: 8. This CDR3 has 14 residues. CDR3 sequence: CASPGTGPLDTQYF. DNA of the CDR3: TGTGCCAGCCCCGGGACAGGGCCTCTAGATACGCAGTATTTT.

V is TRBV4-1 and J is TRBJ1-1; the D is unclear. V was clipped by 2 bases and J by 6 bases, with 16 bases between them. The CDR3 is 15 amino acids. Germline lookup yields CDR1 MGHRA and CDR2 YSYEKL. CDR3 DNA: TGCGCCAGCAGCCAACTCATGGGTGCCACGGCTGAAGCTTTCTTT. Protein product: CASSQLMGATAEAFF.

This clone was detected only once. The V call is TRBV7-6, the J call TRBJ2-5; possible D gene TRBD2, 7 bases. V was pared by 8 bases and J by 10 bases, with 23 bases between. The CDR3 contains 14 residues. Per the germline V gene, CDR1 is SGHVS and CDR2 is FNYEAQ. The CDR3 sequence: CASLTLGGVGDQYF. The CDR3 region has the DNA TGTGCCAGCCTCACCCTAGGGGGGGTGGGAGACCAGTACTTC.

This sequence joins TRBV19 and TRBJ1-5; perhaps TRBD1 as D (5 bases). Germline assignment: CDR1 LNHDA and CDR2 SQIVND (reference sequence). With 5 bases removed from V and 5 bases from J, the gap between germline ends came to 13 bases. The CDR3 totals 14 residues. This CDR3 is CASSPGWDDQPQHF. The CDR3 DNA sequence: TGTGCCAGTAGTCCAGGGTGGGACGATCAGCCCCAGCATTTT.

The J gene is TRBJ2-7, the V gene TRBV4-3, with 7 bases lining up with TRBD1. Germline CDR1 and CDR2: LGHNA and YSLEER. CDR3 length equals 14 residues. After removal of 0 bases from V and 4 bases from J, the junction contained 3 bases not matched to a gene. The CDR3 coding sequence is TGCGCCAGCAGCCAAGAGACAGGGTATTACGAGCAGTACTTC. It is translated as CASSQETGYYEQYF.

This clone appeared many times. The chain recombines TRBV4-3 with TRBJ2-7; the match to TRBD1 covers 7 bases. CDR1 and CDR2 (germline): LGHNA, YSLEER. CDR3 length: 15 residues. Trimming at V came to 5 bases and at J to 7 bases, leaving 14 bases not matched to a gene. The CDR3 protein is CASSFRTGGRWEQYF. Written as DNA, the CDR3 is TGCGCCAGCAGCTTCCGGACAGGAGGCCGATGGGAGCAGTACTTC.

The table lists this clone with a few counts. The gene calls are TRBV13 and TRBJ1-1, with D hard to call. The CDR3 runs 12 residues. Germline V CDR1 and CDR2: PRHDT, FYEKMQ (reference sequence). Trimming removed 5 bases from V and 1 base from J, with 5 bases in between. CDR3 sequence reads: CASSRQNTEAFF. Here the CDR3 DNA reads TGTGCCAGCAGCCGACAGAACACTGAAGCTTTCTTT.

This clone was detected only once. The rearrangement uses TRBV4-1 and TRBJ2-1; 9 bases are shared with TRBD2. The trim removed 0 bases at V and 4 bases at J, leaving 13 bases unmatched. CDR1 is MGHRA and CDR2 is YSYEKL in the germline V gene. This CDR3 contains 19 residues. The CDR3 bases are TGCGCCAGCAGCCAAGATCTACGGGCGGGGGGGCGCATGTACAATGAGCAGTTCTTC. Its protein is CASSQDLRAGGRMYNEQFF.

The chain employs TRBV7-2 and TRBJ2-5; 7 positions agree with TRBD1. This CDR3 is 17 amino acids long. Germline V gives CDR1 SGHTA, CDR2 FQGNSA. Trimming removed 1 base from V and 4 bases from J; junction bases left unmatched: 12. The CDR3 coding sequence is TGTGCCAGCAGCTTAGAGCGACAGGGAAGGCCGCGAGAGACCCAGTACTTC. Translation gives CASSLERQGRPRETQYF.

The chain links TRBV7-9 to TRBJ2-1; no definite D call. V was trimmed by 1 base and J by 1 base, leaving 5 bases between them. CDR1 is SEHNR and CDR2 is FQNEAQ in the germline V gene (reference sequence). This CDR3 has 14 residues. The CDR3 coding sequence is TGTGCCAGCAGCTTAGAGGTTTCCTACAATGAGCAGTTCTTC. As protein: CASSLEVSYNEQFF. The full variable domain, its missing parts supplied by reference TRBV7-9 and TRBJ2-1, is DTGVSQNPRHKITKRGQNVTFRCDPISEHNRLYWYRQTLGQGPEFLTYFQNEAQLEKSRLLSDRFSAERPKGSFSTLEIQRTEQGDSAMYLCASSLEVSYNEQFFGPGTRLTVL.

This rearrangement joins TRBV19 to TRBJ2-7, with TRBD1 matching 10 bases. The CDR3 extends over 14 amino acids. V was clipped by 6 bases and J by 5 bases; unmatched bases: 7. The germline V gene encodes CDR1 LNHDA and CDR2 SQIVND (reference sequence). CDR3 residues: CASSPSGTGDEQYF. CDR3 DNA: TGTGCCAGTAGCCCCTCAGGGACAGGGGACGAGCAGTACTTC.

This chain connects TRBV19 to TRBJ2-7, with 8 bases identical to TRBD1. The CDR3 runs 13 residues. With 7 bases clipped from V and 2 bases from J, the junction kept 4 bases outside the gene matches. CDR1 is LNHDA, CDR2 SQIVND, per germline (reference sequence). The CDR3 nucleotides read TGTGCCAGTAATCCGGGACAGGCCTACGAGCAGTACTTC. Its protein is CASNPGQAYEQYF.

J is TRBJ2-7 and V is TRBV6-6, with TRBD1 identical over 9 bases. The V and J ends lost 3 bases and 5 bases, in that order; junction bases with no gene match: 5. Germline CDR1 is MNHNY and CDR2 is SVGAGI (reference sequence). The CDR3 runs to 14 residues. DNA of the CDR3: TGTGCCAGCAGTTATGGGGACAGGGTTCACGAGCAGTACTTC. Its translation: CASSYGDRVHEQYF.

The chain carries TRBV27 and TRBJ2-3; 11 positions agree with TRBD2. The CDR3 sequence is 17 residues long. The junction had 7 bases not matched to a gene; V was cut back by 3 bases and J by 2 bases. Germline V CDR1 and CDR2: MNHEY, SMNVEV (reference sequence). The CDR3: CASSFTLTSGDTDTQYF. CDR3 nucleotides: TGTGCCAGCAGTTTTACCCTGACTAGCGGGGACACAGATACGCAGTATTTT.

V is TRBV2 and J is TRBJ1-2, with 7 positions matching TRBD1. CDR3 length: 13 residues. Germline lookup yields CDR1 SNHLY and CDR2 FYNNEI. V dropped 11 bases and J dropped 8; count of bases not matched to a gene: 14. CDR3 amino acids: CAGTGALSFGYTF. The DNA for the CDR3 is TGTGCCGGTACAGGGGCCCTTTCTTTCGGCTACACCTTC.

This clone turned up a few times. This chain uses TRBV4-3 with TRBJ1-2; D uncertain. There are 13 residues in the CDR3. V gave up 0 bases and J gave up 5 bases, with 7 bases separating them. In germline, CDR1 is LGHNA, CDR2 YSLEER. CDR3 sequence (DNA): TGCGCCAGCAGCCAAGACGAGACGTATGGCTACACCTTC. This codes for CASSQDETYGYTF.

This chain connects TRBV28 to TRBJ2-7; tentatively, D is TRBD1 (7 bases). The V end was cut by 6 bases, the J end by 7 bases, with 16 bases between. The CDR3 has 13 amino acids. CDR1 and CDR2 from the germline V gene are MDHEN and SYDVKM. CDR3 nucleotide sequence: TGTGCCAGCAGCCAAAGGACAGGAGGGGAGCAGTACTTC. It translates to CASSQRTGGEQYF.

This sequence joins TRBV27 and TRBJ2-2, with 8 bases aligning to TRBD1. Germline CDR1 and CDR2: MNHEY and SMNVEV (reference sequence). The CDR3 runs 17 residues. Trimming took 4 bases from V and 1 from J; bases not matched to a gene: 8. This CDR3 is CASSSQTGAMNTGELFF. The DNA of the CDR3 is TGTGCCAGCAGTTCCCAGACAGGGGCGATGAACACCGGGGAGCTGTTTTTT.

The CDR3 loop reads CASSPSDPFGETQYF. DNA of the CDR3: TGCGCCAGCAGCCCATCGGACCCCTTTGGAGAGACCCAGTACTTC. V gene TRBV5-1 combines with J gene TRBJ2-5, with D uncertain. Trimming took 4 bases from V and 4 from J, leaving 17 bases between them. The CDR3 covers 15 residues. Germline-derived CDR1 and CDR2 are SGHRS and YFSETQ.

This chain links TRBV7-2 with TRBJ1-3, with D possibly matching TRBD1 (6 bases). CDR3 size: 14 residues. Germline V gives CDR1 SGHTA, CDR2 FQGNSA. V dropped 5 bases and J dropped 2 bases, with 10 bases sitting between them. The CDR3: CASSPGGPGNTIYF. The CDR3 DNA reads TGTGCCAGCAGCCCCGGGGGGCCTGGAAACACCATATATTTT.

V and J are TRBV29-1 and TRBJ2-1; TRBD1 agrees at 8 bases. V lost 4 bases, J lost 0 bases, and 2 bases stayed unmatched. Looked up from germline, CDR1 is SQVTM and CDR2 is ANQGSEA. The CDR3 is 14 residues long. In DNA, the CDR3 is TGCAGCGTTGGGACAGGGAGCTCCTACAATGAGCAGTTCTTC. As protein: CSVGTGSSYNEQFF.

This clone was picked up one time. The CDR3, as DNA: TGTGCCTACCAAGAGGGGGGCGGGGAGCTGTTTTTT. This gives the protein CAYQEGGGELFF. V usage is TRBV30 and J usage is TRBJ2-2, with D perhaps matching TRBD1 or TRBD2 (6 bases each). V shed 7 bases and J shed 7 bases, with 13 bases lying between them. CDR3 length equals 12 residues. The germline V gene encodes CDR1 GTSNPN and CDR2 SVGIG (reference sequence).